This T cell receptor beta chain was profiled in a study of T cell responses to AZD1222 COVID-19 vaccine. This clone was detected once. Here immunoSEQ multiplex PCR was the method, and the copy in TCRdb shows in-frame clones only, minus some. In the table there are about 140,000 clones, roughly 92% of which are singletons. This CDR3 comprises 17 residues. Germline CDR1 SGHNT, CDR2 YYREEE (reference sequence). The germline V and J ends were trimmed by 0 bases and 6 bases, with 16 bases remaining between them. The sequencing here drew on peripheral blood, taken 28 days after the second AZD1222 dose. The sequence derives from an adult who received the AZD1222 COVID-19 vaccine. The chain recombines TRBV5-4 with TRBJ1-6, with D perhaps matching TRBD1 (5 bases). CDR3 bases: TGTGCCAGCAGCTTGGGGGGGAGGGGACCGACTAATTCACCCCTCCACTTT. Translating gives CASSLGGRGPTNSPLHF. The full variable domain, with the rest looked up from reference TRBV5-4 and TRBJ1-6, is ETGVTQSPTHLIKTRGQQVTLRCSSQSGHNTVSWYQQALGQGPQFIFQYYREEENGRGNFPPRFSGLQFPNYSSELNVNALELDDSALYLCASSLGGRGPTNSPLHFGNGTRLTVT.